The present T cell receptor (beta chain) was sequenced within a study of beta chain features in type 1 diabetes. This clone came up a few times. The antigen is undetermined. The authors reverse transcribed all of the isolated RNA, so sequencing captured expressed TCRB transcripts. Clones were read by immunoSEQ multiplex PCR, and TCRdb kept only the in-frame ones, dropping some. Here the sample spans about 270,000 clones, over 11% being singletons. Purities over 98% were achieved in all sorted populations. Trimming cost V 0 bases and J 6 bases, with 5 bases left between them. Per the germline V gene, CDR1 is DFQATT and CDR2 is SNEGSKA (reference sequence). CDR3 size: 11 residues. Study findings and constraints: Shorter TCRB CDR3s, moderately but significantly so, were found in Type 1 diabetes patients in all four CD4+ subsets. Researchers reported that naive, central memory and Treg TCRB repertoires appeared more similar in patients than in healthy donors.

Sequencing input: naive CD4+ T cells from blood. The source is a man under 40 with type 1 diabetes. The chain carries TRBV20-1 and TRBJ1-1; D call uncertain. Written as DNA, the CDR3 is TGCAGTGCTAGAGAGGTAGCTGAAGCTTTCTTT. The encoded protein is CSAREVAEAFF.